Following are 4 T cell receptor beta chains from one sample sequenced in a study of T cells in Graves' hyperthyroidism and ophthalmopathy. TCR beta CDR3 sequences were amplified from RNA transcripts. HTBI primers were employed in a first-round RT-PCR of the TCR CDR3. MiXCR, run by TCRdb on the multiplex PCR reads, gives a single entry per CDR3 protein. The sample consists of under 400,000 distinct CDR3 sequences, 15% to 18% of them appearing once. Source material: blood. The receptors derive from a woman in her late teens or twenties with Graves' hyperthyroidism that later progressed to Graves' ophthalmopathy.

This clonotype was observed at least ten times. The CDR3 bases are TGTGCCAGCAGCCAAGGGACAGGGCTTAATTCACCCCTCCACTTT. It encodes CASSQGTGLNSPLHF. V usage is TRBV3-1 and J usage is TRBJ1-6, with 8 bases lining up with TRBD1. Germline CDR1 LGHDT, CDR2 YNNKEL (reference sequence). The CDR3 spans 15 residues. Trimming removed 1 base from V and 6 bases from J; junction bases left unmatched: 2.

This clonotype came up many times. The chain uses TRBV27 and TRBJ1-1; the D gene is possibly TRBD1 (6 bases). CDR3 size: 13 residues. V lost 10 bases, J lost 4 bases, and 16 bases lay in between. The germline V gene has CDR1 MNHEY and CDR2 SMNVEV (reference sequence). The CDR3 DNA reads as TGTGCCACTCAACAGGGTGTCAGCACTGAAGCTTTCTTT. Residues: CATQQGVSTEAFF.

The J gene is TRBJ2-7, the V gene TRBV5-5, with unresolved D. Per the germline V gene, CDR1 is SGHKS and CDR2 is YYEKEE (reference sequence). The CDR3 is made up of 15 amino acids. The V gene lost 0 bases and the J gene lost 1 base, with 11 bases spanning the gap. CDR3 DNA: TGTGCCAGCAGCTTGGCAGGCAGGAGATCCTACGAGCAGTACTTC. Translated: CASSLAGRRSYEQYF. Complete variable domain (other parts from reference TRBV5-5 and TRBJ2-7): DAGVTQSPTHLIKTRGQQVTLRCSPISGHKSVSWYQQVLGQGPQFIFQYYEKEERGRGNFPDRFSARQFPNYSSELNVNALLLGDSALYLCASSLAGRRSYEQYFGPGTRLTVT.

This clonotype was seen a few times. The chain has TRBV7-2 and TRBJ2-7; weak D call: TRBD2 (6 bases). Trimming took off 8 bases at V and 3 bases at J, with 14 bases between the two ends. This CDR3 is built from 13 residues. Germline assignment: CDR1 SGHTA and CDR2 FQGNSA. In DNA form, the CDR3 reads TGTGCCAGCGGCGGGACTGGAGGCTACGAGCAGTACTTC. It codes for CASGGTGGYEQYF.